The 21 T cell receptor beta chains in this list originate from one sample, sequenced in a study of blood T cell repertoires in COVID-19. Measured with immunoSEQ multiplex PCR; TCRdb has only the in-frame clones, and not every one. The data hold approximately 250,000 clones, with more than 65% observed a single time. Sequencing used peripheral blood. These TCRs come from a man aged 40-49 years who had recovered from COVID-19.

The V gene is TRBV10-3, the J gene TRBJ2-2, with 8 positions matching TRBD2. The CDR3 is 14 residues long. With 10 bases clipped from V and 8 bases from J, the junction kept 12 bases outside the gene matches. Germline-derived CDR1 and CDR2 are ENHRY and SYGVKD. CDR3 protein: CATREAGVLGELFF. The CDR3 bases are TGTGCCACTCGGGAAGCGGGGGTGCTAGGGGAGCTGTTTTTT.

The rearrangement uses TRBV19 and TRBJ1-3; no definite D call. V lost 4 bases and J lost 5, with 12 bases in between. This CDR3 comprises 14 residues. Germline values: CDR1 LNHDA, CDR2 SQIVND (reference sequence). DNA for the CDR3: TGTGCCAGTAGTACCTCTTCGAGAAGAAACACCATATATTTT. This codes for CASSTSSRRNTIYF.

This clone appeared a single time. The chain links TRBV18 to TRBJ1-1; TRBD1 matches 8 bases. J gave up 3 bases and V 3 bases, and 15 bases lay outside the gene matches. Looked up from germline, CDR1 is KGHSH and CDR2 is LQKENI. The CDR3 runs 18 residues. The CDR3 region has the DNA TGTGCCAGCTCACCGGGCAATCCCAGGGGGCAGAAGCACACTGAAGCTTTCTTT. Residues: CASSPGNPRGQKHTEAFF.

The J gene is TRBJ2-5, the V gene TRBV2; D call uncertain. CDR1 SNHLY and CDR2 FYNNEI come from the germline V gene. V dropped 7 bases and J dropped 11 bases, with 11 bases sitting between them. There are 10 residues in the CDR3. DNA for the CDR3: TGTGCCAGCAACCGACCCAGGCAGTACTTC. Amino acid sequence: CASNRPRQYF.

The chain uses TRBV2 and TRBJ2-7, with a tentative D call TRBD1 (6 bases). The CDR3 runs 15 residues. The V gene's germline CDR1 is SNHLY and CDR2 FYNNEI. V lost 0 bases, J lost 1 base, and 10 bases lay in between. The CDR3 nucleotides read TGTGCCAGCAGTGAAGCGCTCAGGGGTTCCTACGAGCAGTACTTC. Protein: CASSEALRGSYEQYF.

CDR3: CASSVDGQGRSYTF. CDR3 DNA: TGTGCCAGCAGCGTAGATGGGCAGGGAAGGAGCTACACCTTC. V and J are TRBV9 and TRBJ1-2; a weak D match, TRBD1 (5 bases). This CDR3 has 14 amino acids. Germline assignment: CDR1 SGDLS and CDR2 YYNGEE. The germline V and J ends were trimmed by 0 bases and 9 bases, with 15 bases remaining between them.

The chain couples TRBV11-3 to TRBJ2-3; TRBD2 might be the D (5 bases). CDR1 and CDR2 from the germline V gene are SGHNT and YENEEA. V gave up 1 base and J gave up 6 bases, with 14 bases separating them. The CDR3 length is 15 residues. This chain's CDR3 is CASSLVGLQGDTQYF. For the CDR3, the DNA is TGTGCCAGCAGCTTAGTTGGACTCCAAGGGGATACGCAGTATTTT.

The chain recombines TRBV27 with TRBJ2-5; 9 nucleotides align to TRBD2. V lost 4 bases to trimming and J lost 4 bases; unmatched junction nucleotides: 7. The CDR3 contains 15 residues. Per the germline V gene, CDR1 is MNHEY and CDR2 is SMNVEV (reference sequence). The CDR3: CASSWGLSGRETQYF. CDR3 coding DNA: TGTGCCAGCAGTTGGGGCCTTAGCGGGAGAGAGACCCAGTACTTC.

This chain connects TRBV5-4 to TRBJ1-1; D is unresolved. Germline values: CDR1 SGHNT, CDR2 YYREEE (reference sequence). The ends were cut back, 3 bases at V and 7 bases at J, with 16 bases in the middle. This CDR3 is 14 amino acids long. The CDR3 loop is CASSSNGHSDEAFF. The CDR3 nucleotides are TGTGCCAGCAGCTCCAACGGTCACAGTGATGAAGCTTTCTTT. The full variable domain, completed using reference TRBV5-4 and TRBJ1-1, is ETGVTQSPTHLIKTRGQQVTLRCSSQSGHNTVSWYQQALGQGPQFIFQYYREEENGRGNFPPRFSGLQFPNYSSELNVNALELDDSALYLCASSSNGHSDEAFFGQGTRLTVV.

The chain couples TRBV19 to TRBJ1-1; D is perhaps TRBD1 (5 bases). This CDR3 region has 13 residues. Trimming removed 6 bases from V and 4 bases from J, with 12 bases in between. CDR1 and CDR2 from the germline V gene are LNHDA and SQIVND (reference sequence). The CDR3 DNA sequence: TGTGCCAGTAGAGGGCAGGGTAGCACTGAAGCTTTCTTT. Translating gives CASRGQGSTEAFF.

Here the CDR3 reads CASSPRTSGAGYNEQFF. The CDR3 region has the DNA TGTGCCAGCAGCCCCCGGACTAGCGGGGCGGGGTACAATGAGCAGTTCTTC. The rearrangement joins TRBV9 to TRBJ2-1; 12 positions agree with TRBD2. The junction had 9 bases not matched to a gene; V was cut back by 4 bases and J by 4 bases. Germline-derived CDR1 and CDR2 are SGDLS and YYNGEE. The CDR3 loop spans 17 amino acids. Full variable domain (outside the CDR3, taken from reference TRBV9 and TRBJ2-1): DSGVTQTPKHLITATGQRVTLRCSPRSGDLSVYWYQQSLDQGLQFLIQYYNGEERAKGNILERFSAQQFPDLHSELNLSSLELGDSALYFCASSPRTSGAGYNEQFFGPGTRLTVL.

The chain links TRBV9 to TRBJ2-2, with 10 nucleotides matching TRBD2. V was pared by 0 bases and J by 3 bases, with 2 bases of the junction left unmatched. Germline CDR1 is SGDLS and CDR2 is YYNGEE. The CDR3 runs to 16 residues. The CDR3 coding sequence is TGTGCCAGCAGCGTAGTTAGCGGGGGGTACACCGGGGAGCTGTTTTTT. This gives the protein CASSVVSGGYTGELFF.

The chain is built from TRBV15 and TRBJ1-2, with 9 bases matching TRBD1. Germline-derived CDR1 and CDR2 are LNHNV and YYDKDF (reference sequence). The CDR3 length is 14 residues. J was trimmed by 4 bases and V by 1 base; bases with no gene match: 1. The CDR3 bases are TGTGCCACCAGCAGAGGACAGGGGGTCTATGGCTACACCTTC. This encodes CATSRGQGVYGYTF.

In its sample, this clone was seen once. The chain's CDR3 is CASSQDLGTSGETGELFF. The CDR3 region has the DNA TGCGCCAGCAGCCAAGATCTGGGGACTAGCGGGGAGACCGGGGAGCTGTTTTTT. The chain couples TRBV4-3 to TRBJ2-2; TRBD2 matches 13 bases. There are 18 residues in the CDR3. Germline V gene data show CDR1 as LGHNA and CDR2 as YSLEER. Trimming removed 0 bases from V and 5 bases from J; junction bases left unmatched: 6.

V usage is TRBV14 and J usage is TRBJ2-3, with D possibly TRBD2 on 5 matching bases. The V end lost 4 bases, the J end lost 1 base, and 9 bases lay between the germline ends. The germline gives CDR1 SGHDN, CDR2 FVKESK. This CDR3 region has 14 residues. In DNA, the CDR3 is TGTGCCAGCAGCCTGGGAGCCGGCACAGATACGCAGTATTTT. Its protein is CASSLGAGTDTQYF. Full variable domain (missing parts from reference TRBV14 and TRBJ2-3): EAGVTQFPSHSVIEKGQTVTLRCDPISGHDNLYWYRRVMGKEIKFLLHFVKESKQDESGMPNNRFLAERTGGTYSTLKVQPAELEDSGVYFCASSLGAGTDTQYFGPGTRLTVL.

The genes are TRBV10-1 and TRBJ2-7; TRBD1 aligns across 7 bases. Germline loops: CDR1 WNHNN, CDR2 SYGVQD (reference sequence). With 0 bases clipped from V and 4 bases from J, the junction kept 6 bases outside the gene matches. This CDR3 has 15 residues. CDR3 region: CASSESKGGAYEQYF. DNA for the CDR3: TGCGCCAGCAGTGAGTCTAAAGGGGGCGCGTACGAGCAGTACTTC.

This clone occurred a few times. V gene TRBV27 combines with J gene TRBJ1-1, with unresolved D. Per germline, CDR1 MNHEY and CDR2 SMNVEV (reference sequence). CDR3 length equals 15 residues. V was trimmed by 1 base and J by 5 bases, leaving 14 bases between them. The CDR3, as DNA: TGTGCCAGCAGTTTATACCTGGGGAGGAGGACTGAAGCTTTCTTT. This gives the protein CASSLYLGRRTEAFF.

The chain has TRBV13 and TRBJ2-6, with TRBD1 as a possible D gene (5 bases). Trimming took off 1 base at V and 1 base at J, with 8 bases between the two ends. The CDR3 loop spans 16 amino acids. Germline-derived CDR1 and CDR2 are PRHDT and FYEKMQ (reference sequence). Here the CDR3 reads CASSLVQGSGANVLTF. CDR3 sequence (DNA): TGTGCCAGCAGCTTAGTTCAGGGTTCTGGGGCCAACGTCCTGACTTTC.

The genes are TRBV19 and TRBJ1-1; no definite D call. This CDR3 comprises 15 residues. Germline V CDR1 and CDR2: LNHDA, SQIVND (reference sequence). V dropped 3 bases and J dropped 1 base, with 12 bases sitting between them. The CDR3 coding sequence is TGTGCCAGTAGTATTTCGCCCGCGGGGAACACTGAAGCTTTCTTT. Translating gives CASSISPAGNTEAFF.

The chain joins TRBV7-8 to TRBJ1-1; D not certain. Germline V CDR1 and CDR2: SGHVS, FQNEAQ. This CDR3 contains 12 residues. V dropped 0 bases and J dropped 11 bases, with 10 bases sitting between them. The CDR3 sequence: CASSLAGGGAFF. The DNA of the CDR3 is TGTGCCAGCAGCTTAGCCGGTGGCGGGGCTTTCTTT.

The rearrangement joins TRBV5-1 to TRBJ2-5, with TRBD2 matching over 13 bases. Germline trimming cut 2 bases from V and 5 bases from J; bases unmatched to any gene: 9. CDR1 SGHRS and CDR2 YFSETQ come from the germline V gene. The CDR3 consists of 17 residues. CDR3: CASSLWTSGRAHETQYF. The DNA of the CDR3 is TGCGCCAGCAGCTTATGGACTAGCGGGAGAGCGCACGAGACCCAGTACTTC.